The 12 T cell receptor beta chains given below trace back to one sample, sequenced in a study. A single record per CDR3 protein comes from TCRdb applying MiXCR to the RT-PCR reads. The data show about 680,000 distinct CDR3 sequences, 12% to 15% seen once. The sequenced sample consisted of memory CD4+ T cells from blood. These receptors all stem from a female donor in good health, serving as a healthy control.

The gene calls are TRBV5-4 and TRBJ2-2; 9 positions agree with TRBD1. This CDR3 comprises 17 residues. CDR1 SGHNT and CDR2 YYREEE come from the germline V gene (reference sequence). The V and J ends lost 4 bases and 6 bases, in that order; junction bases with no gene match: 13. CDR3 DNA: TGTGCCAGCAGCGCGCCGGGGGGACAGGGACGATCCGGGGAGCTGTTTTTT. This gives the protein CASSAPGGQGRSGELFF.

This clonotype occurred many times. The chain carries TRBV20-1 and TRBJ2-3, with a weak D call TRBD1 (6 bases). Germline lookup yields CDR1 DFQATT and CDR2 SNEGSKA (reference sequence). V dropped 0 bases and J dropped 4 bases, with 20 bases sitting between them. The CDR3 runs to 17 residues. CDR3 coding DNA: TGCAGTGCTAGAGATGAGAGGGGGAGAGGGTGGGCAGATACGCAGTATTTT. Its translation: CSARDERGRGWADTQYF.

The CDR3 spells CASSPDHGAGIDYGYTF. DNA for the CDR3: TGTGCCAGCAGCCCAGACCACGGGGCAGGGATAGACTATGGCTACACCTTC. This chain connects TRBV7-3 to TRBJ1-2; possible D gene TRBD1, 5 bases. This CDR3 region has 17 residues. Germline V gives CDR1 SGHTA, CDR2 FQGTGA. V was trimmed by 5 bases and J by 3 bases, leaving 22 bases between them. Full variable domain (rest looked up from reference TRBV7-3 and TRBJ1-2): GAGVSQTPSNKVTEKGKYVELRCDPISGHTALYWYRQSLGQGPEFLIYFQGTGAADDSGLPNDRFFAVRPEGSVSTLKIQRTERGDSAVYLCASSPDHGAGIDYGYTFGSGTRLTVV.

The count of this clonotype is one. CDR3 amino acids: CASSARSRDNEQFF. CDR3 bases: TGTGCCAGCAGCGCAAGGAGCCGGGACAATGAGCAGTTCTTC. The chain employs TRBV9 and TRBJ2-1; D ambiguous. The CDR3 sequence is 14 residues long. From germline, CDR1 is SGDLS and CDR2 YYNGEE. The V gene lost 3 bases and the J gene lost 5 bases, with 12 bases spanning the gap. The full variable domain, in which reference TRBV9 and TRBJ2-1 provide the parts outside the CDR3, is DSGVTQTPKHLITATGQRVTLRCSPRSGDLSVYWYQQSLDQGLQFLIQYYNGEERAKGNILERFSAQQFPDLHSELNLSSLELGDSALYFCASSARSRDNEQFFGPGTRLTVL.

The chain carries TRBV5-6 and TRBJ2-3, with D uncertain. Germline V lookup: CDR1 SGHDT, CDR2 YYEEEE. Trimming cost V 0 bases and J 0 bases, with 8 bases left between them. The CDR3 covers 15 residues. The CDR3 DNA follows: TGTGCCAGCAGCTTGGGGTTAGTTAGCACAGATACGCAGTATTTT. This gives the protein CASSLGLVSTDTQYF.

This clonotype was picked up many times. The chain employs TRBV12-3 or TRBV12-4 and TRBJ1-2, with D uncertain. Trimming pared 5 bases from V and 7 bases from J, leaving 11 bases between. This CDR3 spans 12 amino acids. The CDR3 reads CASSQGSLGYTF. CDR3 nucleotides: TGTGCCAGCAGTCAAGGGTCCCTTGGCTACACCTTC.

The V call is TRBV7-8, the J call TRBJ2-7; possible D gene TRBD2, 5 bases. The V end was cut by 5 bases, the J end by 2 bases, with 10 bases between. The CDR3 length is 13 residues. The V gene's germline CDR1 is SGHVS and CDR2 FQNEAQ. CDR3 residues: CASSRLGAYEQYF. Here the CDR3 DNA reads TGTGCCAGCAGCCGACTCGGGGCCTACGAGCAGTACTTC.

This clonotype occurred many times. The chain recombines TRBV9 with TRBJ1-2; D call uncertain. In germline, CDR1 is SGDLS, CDR2 YYNGEE. There are 13 residues in the CDR3. The V end lost 2 bases, the J end lost 2 bases, and 7 bases lay between the germline ends. In DNA, the CDR3 is TGTGCCAGCAGCGTTGCCCGGAACTATGGCTACACCTTC. Residues: CASSVARNYGYTF.

This clonotype was seen only a few times. V gene TRBV5-1 combines with J gene TRBJ2-1, with D perhaps being TRBD1 or TRBD2 (6 bases each). V lost 4 bases and J lost 9, with 23 bases in between. The V gene's germline CDR1 is SGHRS and CDR2 YFSETQ. The CDR3 extends over 16 amino acids. CDR3 region: CASSPQPGAEGFEQFF. DNA for the CDR3: TGCGCCAGCAGCCCCCAACCGGGGGCGGAGGGGTTTGAGCAGTTCTTC.

This clonotype was seen at least ten times. The rearrangement uses TRBV10-2 and TRBJ2-7, with 9 bases lining up with TRBD2. CDR1 and CDR2 (germline): WSHSY, SAAADI. V shed 10 bases, J shed 2 bases, and the junction held 6 bases outside the gene matches. The CDR3 extends over 13 amino acids. CDR3 coding DNA: TGCGCCACCCTAGCGGGGAACGCCTACGAGCAGTACTTC. Protein: CATLAGNAYEQYF.

This clonotype was picked up many times. The chain recombines TRBV9 with TRBJ2-1, with TRBD2 matching over 11 bases. The CDR3 is made up of 15 amino acids. Trimming at V came to 0 bases and at J to 9 bases, leaving 5 bases not matched to a gene. The germline CDR1 and CDR2 sequences are SGDLS and YYNGEE. The CDR3, as DNA: TGTGCCAGCAGCGTAGAGGTAGCGGGAGGGGGTGAGCAGTTCTTC. It is translated as CASSVEVAGGGEQFF.

The gene calls are TRBV30 and TRBJ2-2; possibly TRBD2 for D (5 bases). V shed 5 bases and J shed 1 base, with 11 bases lying between them. The CDR3 covers 14 residues. The germline CDR1 and CDR2 sequences are GTSNPN and SVGIG (reference sequence). The CDR3 region is CAWGKGGNTGELFF. The CDR3 DNA follows: TGTGCCTGGGGCAAAGGAGGGAACACCGGGGAGCTGTTTTTT. Complete variable domain (other parts from reference TRBV30 and TRBJ2-2): SQTIHQWPATLVQPVGSPLSLECTVEGTSNPNLYWYRQAAGRGLQLLFYSVGIGQISSEVPQNLSASRPQDRQFILSSKKLLLSDSGFYLCAWGKGGNTGELFFGEGSRLTVL.